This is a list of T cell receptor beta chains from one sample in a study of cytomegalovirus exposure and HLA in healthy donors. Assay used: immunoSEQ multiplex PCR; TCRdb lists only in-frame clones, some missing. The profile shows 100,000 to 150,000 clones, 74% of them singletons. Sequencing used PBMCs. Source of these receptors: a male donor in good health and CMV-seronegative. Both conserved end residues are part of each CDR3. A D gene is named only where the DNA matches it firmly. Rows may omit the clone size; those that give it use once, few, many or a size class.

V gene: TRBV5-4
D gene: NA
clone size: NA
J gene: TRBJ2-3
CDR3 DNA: TGTGCCAGCAGCTTACAGGGTTTCACTAGCACAGATACGCAGTATTTT
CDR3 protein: CASSLQGFTSTDTQYF

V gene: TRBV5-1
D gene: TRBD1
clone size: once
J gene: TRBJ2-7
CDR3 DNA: TGCGCCAGCAGCCTGTACGGGACAGTGAGCTCCTACGAGCAGTACTTC
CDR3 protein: CASSLYGTVSSYEQYF

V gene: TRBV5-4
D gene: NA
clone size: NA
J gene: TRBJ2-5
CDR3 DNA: TGTGCCAGCAGCCCCCAGAGGAGTCAAGAGACCCAGTACTTC
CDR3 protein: CASSPQRSQETQYF

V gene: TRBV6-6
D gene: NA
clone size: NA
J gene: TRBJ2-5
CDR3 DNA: TGTGCCAGCAGTTTCGCCGGGAAAGAGACCCAGTACTTC
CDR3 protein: CASSFAGKETQYF

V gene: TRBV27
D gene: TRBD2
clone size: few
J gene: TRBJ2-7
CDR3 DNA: TGTGCCAGCAGTTTATCTCTAGCGGGAGCATACGAGCAGTACTTC
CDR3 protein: CASSLSLAGAYEQYF

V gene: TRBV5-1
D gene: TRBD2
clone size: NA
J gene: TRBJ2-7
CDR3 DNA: TGCGCCAGCAGCCTTTCTAGCGGGAGTCGGTACGAGCAGTACTTC
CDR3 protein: CASSLSSGSRYEQYF

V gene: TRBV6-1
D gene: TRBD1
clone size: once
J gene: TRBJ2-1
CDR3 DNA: TGTGCCAGCAGTGAGGAACAGGGGTTGGATGAGCAGTTCTTC
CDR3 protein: CASSEEQGLDEQFF

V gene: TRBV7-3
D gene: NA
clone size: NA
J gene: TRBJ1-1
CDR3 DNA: TGTGCCAGCAGCGAAGGGGCAGGGCCAACTGAAGCTTTCTTT
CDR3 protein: CASSEGAGPTEAFF

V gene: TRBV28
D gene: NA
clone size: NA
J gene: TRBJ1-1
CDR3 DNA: TGTGCCAGCAGGTACAGGGACCCGAACACTGAAGCTTTCTTT
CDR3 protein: CASRYRDPNTEAFF

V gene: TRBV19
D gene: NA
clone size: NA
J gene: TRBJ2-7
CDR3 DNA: TGTGCCAGTAGTACGGGACAAGGGACCTACGAGCAGTACTTC
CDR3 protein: CASSTGQGTYEQYF

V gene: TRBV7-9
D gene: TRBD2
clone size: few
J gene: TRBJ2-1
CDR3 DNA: TGTGCCAGCAGCCCACCTAGCGGGCACACCTACAATGAGCAGTTCTTC
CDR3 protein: CASSPPSGHTYNEQFF

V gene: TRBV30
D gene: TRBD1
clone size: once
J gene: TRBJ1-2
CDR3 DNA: TGTGCCTGGACCCAACAGGGGGCTAAGAGCTATGGCTACACCTTC
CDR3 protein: CAWTQQGAKSYGYTF

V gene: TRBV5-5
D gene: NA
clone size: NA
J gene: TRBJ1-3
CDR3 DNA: TGTGCCAGCAGCTTAACAGGGTCAGGAAACACCATATATTTT
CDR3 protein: CASSLTGSGNTIYF

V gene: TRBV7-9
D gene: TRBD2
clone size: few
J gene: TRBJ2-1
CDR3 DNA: TGTTCCAGCAGCCCAAGGTTAGCGGGAGACGATGAGCAGTTCTTC
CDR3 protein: CSSSPRLAGDDEQFF

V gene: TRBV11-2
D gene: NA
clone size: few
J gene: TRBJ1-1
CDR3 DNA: TGTGCCAGCAGCCTTGACAGATGGAACACTGAAGCTTTCTTT
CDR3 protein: CASSLDRWNTEAFF

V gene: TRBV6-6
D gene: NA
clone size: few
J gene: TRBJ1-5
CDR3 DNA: TGTGCCAGCAGTTCTCAGGCTGGCAATCAGCCCCAGCATTTT
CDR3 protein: CASSSQAGNQPQHF

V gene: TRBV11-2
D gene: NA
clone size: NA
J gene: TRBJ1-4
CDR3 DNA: TGTGCCAGCAGCTTAGGAGGCCAGTATTGGAATGAAAAACTGTTTTTT
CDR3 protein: CASSLGGQYWNEKLFF

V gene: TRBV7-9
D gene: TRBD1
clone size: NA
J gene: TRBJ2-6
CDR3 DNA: TGTGCCAGCAGCCCACTGGACAGGGTCGCTGGGGCCAACGTCCTGACTTTC
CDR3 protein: CASSPLDRVAGANVLTF

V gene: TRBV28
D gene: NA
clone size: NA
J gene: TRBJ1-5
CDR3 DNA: TGTGCCAGCACCCTGGGACACAATCAGCCCCAGCATTTT
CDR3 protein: CASTLGHNQPQHF

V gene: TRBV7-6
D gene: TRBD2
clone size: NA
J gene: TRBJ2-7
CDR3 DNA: TGTGCCAGCAGCTTAGCACTAGCGGGTGAGCAGTACTTC
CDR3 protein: CASSLALAGEQYF

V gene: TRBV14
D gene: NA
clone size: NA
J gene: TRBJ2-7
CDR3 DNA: TGTGCCAGCAGCCAAGTCAACGAGCAGTACTTC
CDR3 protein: CASSQVNEQYF

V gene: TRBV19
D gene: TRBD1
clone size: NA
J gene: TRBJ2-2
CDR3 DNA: TGTGCCAGTAGGCAGGACAGGGCGGCGTCCGGGGAGCTGTTTTTT
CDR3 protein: CASRQDRAASGELFF

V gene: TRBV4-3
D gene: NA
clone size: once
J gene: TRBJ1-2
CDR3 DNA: TGCGCCAGCAGCCAAGCAAGGGGGACTAACTATGGCTACACCTTC
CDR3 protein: CASSQARGTNYGYTF

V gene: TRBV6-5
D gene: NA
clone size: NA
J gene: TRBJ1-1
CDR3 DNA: TGTGCCAGCAGTTACTCAGGAGTCCAGGAAGCTTTCTTT
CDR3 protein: CASSYSGVQEAFF

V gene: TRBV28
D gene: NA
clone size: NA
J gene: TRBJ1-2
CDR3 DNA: TGTGCCAGCAGGCCCCCGATTACAGGCGGCTATGGCTACACCTTC
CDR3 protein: CASRPPITGGYGYTF

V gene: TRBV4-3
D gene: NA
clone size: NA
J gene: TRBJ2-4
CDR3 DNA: TGCGCCAGCAGTCGACACCTAGCCAAAAACATTCAGTACTTC
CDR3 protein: CASSRHLAKNIQYF

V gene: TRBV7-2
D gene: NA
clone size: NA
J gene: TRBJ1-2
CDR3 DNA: TGTGCCAGCAGCGAGAAGCGACAGGTGCGGGGCTACACCTTC
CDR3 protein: CASSEKRQVRGYTF

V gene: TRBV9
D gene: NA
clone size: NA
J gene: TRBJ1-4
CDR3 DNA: TGTGCCAGCAGCTCAGACCATCGGGGGGGATATGAAAAACTGTTTTTT
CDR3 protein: CASSSDHRGGYEKLFF

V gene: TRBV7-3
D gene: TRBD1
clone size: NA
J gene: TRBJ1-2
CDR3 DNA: TGTGCCAGCAGCCCTCGACAGGGACTCTATGGCTACACCTTC
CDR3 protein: CASSPRQGLYGYTF

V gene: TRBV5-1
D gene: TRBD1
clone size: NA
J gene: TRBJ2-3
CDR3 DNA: TGCGCCAGCAGCTTGGGACAGGGGGTTAGCACAGATACGCAGTATTTT
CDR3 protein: CASSLGQGVSTDTQYF

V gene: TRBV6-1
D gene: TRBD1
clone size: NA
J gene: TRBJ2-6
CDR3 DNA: TGTGCCAGCAGTGCCCCGGACAGGGGTAAAGGTGCCAACGTCCTGACTTTC
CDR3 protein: CASSAPDRGKGANVLTF

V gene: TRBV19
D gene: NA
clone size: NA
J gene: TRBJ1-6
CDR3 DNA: TGTGCCAGTAACCCCGGCGGGCAGGGGTTTAATTCACCCCTCCACTTT
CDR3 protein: CASNPGGQGFNSPLHF

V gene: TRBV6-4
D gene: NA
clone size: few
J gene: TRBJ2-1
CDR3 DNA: TGTGCCAGCAGTCTCGGGACTGGGTGGGGCGTTGAGCAGTTCTTC
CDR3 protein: CASSLGTGWGVEQFF

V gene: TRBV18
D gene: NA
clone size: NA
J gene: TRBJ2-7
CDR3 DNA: TGTGCCAGCTCGCCATTGGGGCTGTCCTACGAGCAGTACTTC
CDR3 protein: CASSPLGLSYEQYF

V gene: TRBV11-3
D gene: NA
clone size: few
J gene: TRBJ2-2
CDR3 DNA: TGTGCCAGCAGCTTTATTTCCCCGCGGGGGCCGGATCAACCTGCCGGGGAGCTGTTTTTT
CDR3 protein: CASSFISPRGPDQPAGELFF

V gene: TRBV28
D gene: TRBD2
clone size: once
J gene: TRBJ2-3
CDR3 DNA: TGTGCCAGCAGTACTAGCGGAGGGATCACAGATACGCAGTATTTT
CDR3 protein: CASSTSGGITDTQYF

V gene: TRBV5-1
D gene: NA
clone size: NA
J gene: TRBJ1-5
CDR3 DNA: TGCGCCAGCAGCTTGGATGGGGCTGGGAATCAGCCCCAGCATTTT
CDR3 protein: CASSLDGAGNQPQHF

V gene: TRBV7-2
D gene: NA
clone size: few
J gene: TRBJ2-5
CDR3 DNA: TGTGCCAGCAGCTTAGGTTGGGTGCAGGCCGGTCGCCTTCAAGAGACCCAGTACTTC
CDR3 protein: CASSLGWVQAGRLQETQYF

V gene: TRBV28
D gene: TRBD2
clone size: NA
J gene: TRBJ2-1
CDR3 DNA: TGTGCCAGCGCGGGAGGGAGTTACAATGAGCAGTTCTTC
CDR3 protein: CASAGGSYNEQFF

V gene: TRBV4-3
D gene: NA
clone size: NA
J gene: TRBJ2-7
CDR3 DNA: TGCGCCAGCAGCCAAGATACAGGTTCCTACGAGCAGTACTTC
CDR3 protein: CASSQDTGSYEQYF

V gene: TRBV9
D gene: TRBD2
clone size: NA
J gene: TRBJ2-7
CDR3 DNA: TGTGCCAGCAGCGTAGACGTCTCTGCGGGAGCCTACGAGCAGTACTTC
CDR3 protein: CASSVDVSAGAYEQYF

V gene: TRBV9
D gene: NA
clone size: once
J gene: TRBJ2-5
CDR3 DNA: TGTGCCAGCAGCGTAGGTACAGCTCACCAAGAGACCCAGTACTTC
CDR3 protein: CASSVGTAHQETQYF

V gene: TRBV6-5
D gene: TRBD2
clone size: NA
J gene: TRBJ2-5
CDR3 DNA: TGTGCCAGCAGTTTCGGACTAGCGGGGCAAGAGACCCAGTACTTC
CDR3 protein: CASSFGLAGQETQYF

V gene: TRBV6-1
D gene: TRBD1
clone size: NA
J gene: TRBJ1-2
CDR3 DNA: TGTGCCAGCAGTCTGACAGGGGGCTATGGCTACACCTTC
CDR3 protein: CASSLTGGYGYTF

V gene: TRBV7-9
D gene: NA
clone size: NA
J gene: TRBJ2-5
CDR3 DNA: TGTTCCAGCAGCATGACATACCAAGAGACCCAGTACTTC
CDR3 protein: CSSSMTYQETQYF

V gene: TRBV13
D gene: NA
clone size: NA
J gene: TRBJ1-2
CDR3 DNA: TGTGCCAGCAGCTTATCTCGCACTGCCTATGGCTACACCTTC
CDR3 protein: CASSLSRTAYGYTF

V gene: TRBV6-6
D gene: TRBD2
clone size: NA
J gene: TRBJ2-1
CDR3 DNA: TGTGCCAGCAGTATGGGGGGGTCCTCCTACAATGAGCAGTTCTTC
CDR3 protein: CASSMGGSSYNEQFF

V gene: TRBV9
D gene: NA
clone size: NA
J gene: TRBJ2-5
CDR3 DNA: TGTGCCAGCAGCGGAGGCAGCCAAGAGACCCAGTACTTC
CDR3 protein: CASSGGSQETQYF

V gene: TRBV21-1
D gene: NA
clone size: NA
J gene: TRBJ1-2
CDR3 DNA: TGTGCCAGCAGTAGACCTCCAGGGGGCCTCTATGGCTACACCTTC
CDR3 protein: CASSRPPGGLYGYTF